This T cell receptor beta chain comes out of a study of blood T cell repertoires in COVID-19. Overall study: PBMCs, B-cell-depleted T cells, or T cells were the source of the cDNA or gDNA that made up the material.

This clone was recorded a few times. Germline V gene data show CDR1 as LGHDT and CDR2 as YNNKEL (reference sequence). The germline V and J ends were trimmed by 2 bases and 0 bases, with 8 bases remaining between them. This CDR3 region has 14 residues. Authors' methods: By means of reference gene primer amplification, nucleated cell counts were estimated. TCRdb keeps only in-frame clones here, not all; method: immunoSEQ multiplex PCR. V, J and clone size derive from that table, while D and trimming were established from the DNA sequence. This table has about 84,000 clones, more than 80% appearing once.

Specimen: peripheral blood. The origin of this receptor is a woman of 80 years or more with acute or convalescent COVID-19. V gene TRBV3-1 (or the pseudogene TRBV3-2) combines with J gene TRBJ2-7, with D perhaps TRBD1 (6 bases). CDR3 amino acids: CASSQWTDSYEQYF. CDR3 DNA: TGTGCCAGCAGCCAATGGACAGACTCCTACGAGCAGTACTTC.